The source of this T cell receptor beta chain is a study of identical twins. TCRdb fed the 5' RACE reads into MiXCR, producing one record per CDR3 protein. Of about 530,000 distinct CDR3 sequences listed, about 16% are singletons. This clonotype showed up many times. CDR3 length: 14 residues. V lost 0 bases and J lost 3, with 9 bases in between. Germline-derived CDR1 and CDR2 are SGHNT and YENEEA. These data were likewise used in another study, on yellow fever vaccine responses in identical twins.

The sequencing input was CD4+ T cells sorted from blood. The origin of this receptor is a woman aged 18-29 years in good health. The rearrangement joins TRBV11-3 to TRBJ2-7, with D possibly TRBD2 on 6 matching bases. DNA for the CDR3: TGTGCCAGCAGCTTAGACCCGGGACTCTACGAGCAGTACTTC. Its translation: CASSLDPGLYEQYF.